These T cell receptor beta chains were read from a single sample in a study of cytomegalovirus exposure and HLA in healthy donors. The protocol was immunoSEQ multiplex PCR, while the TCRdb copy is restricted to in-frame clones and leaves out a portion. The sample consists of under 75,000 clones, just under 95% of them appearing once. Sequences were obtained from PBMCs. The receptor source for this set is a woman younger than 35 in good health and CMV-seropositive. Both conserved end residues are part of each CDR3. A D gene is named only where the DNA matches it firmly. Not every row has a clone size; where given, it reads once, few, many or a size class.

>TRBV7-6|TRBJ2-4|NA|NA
CASSLRERGSIQYF
TGTGCCAGCAGCTTACGTGAGAGAGGCAGCATTCAGTACTTC
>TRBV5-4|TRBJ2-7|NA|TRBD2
CASSFGLAGGLPYEQYF
TGTGCCAGCAGCTTTGGCCTAGCGGGAGGGCTTCCCTACGAGCAGTACTTC
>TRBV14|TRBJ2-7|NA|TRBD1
CASSAGTGTVPYEQYF
TGTGCCAGCAGCGCAGGGACAGGGACGGTGCCTTACGAGCAGTACTTC
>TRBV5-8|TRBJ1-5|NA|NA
CASSRVFGRGSNQPQHF
TGTGCCAGCAGCCGTGTTTTCGGGAGGGGTAGCAATCAGCCCCAGCATTTT
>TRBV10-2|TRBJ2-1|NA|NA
CASSRRGRGWDEQFF
TGCGCCAGCAGTAGGAGGGGTCGCGGGTGGGATGAGCAGTTCTTC
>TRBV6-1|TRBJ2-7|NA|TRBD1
CASSVEPGQVWREQYF
TGTGCCAGCAGTGTAGAACCGGGACAGGTTTGGAGGGAGCAGTACTTC
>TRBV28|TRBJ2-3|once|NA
CASSLWKGDTDTQYF
TGTGCCAGCAGTTTATGGAAAGGAGACACAGATACGCAGTATTTT
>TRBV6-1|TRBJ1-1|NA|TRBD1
CASSDRGHESTEAFF
TGTGCCAGCTCGGACAGGGGGCATGAGAGCACTGAAGCTTTCTTT
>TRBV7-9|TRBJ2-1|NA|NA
CASSSQGSVHNEQFF
TGTGCCAGCAGCTCACAGGGTAGCGTGCACAATGAGCAGTTCTTC
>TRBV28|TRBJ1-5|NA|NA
CASSSEGVGNQPQHF
TGTGCCAGCAGTTCTGAGGGGGTCGGCAATCAGCCCCAGCATTTT
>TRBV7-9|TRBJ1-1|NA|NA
CASSFSYTEAFF
TGTGCCAGCAGCTTCTCTTACACTGAAGCTTTCTTT
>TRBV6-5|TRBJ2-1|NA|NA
CASTQHRGKQFF
TGTGCCAGCACACAGCACCGGGGGAAGCAGTTCTTC
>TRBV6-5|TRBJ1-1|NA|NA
CASSYRGLKNTEAFF
TGTGCCAGCAGTTACCGGGGTCTGAAGAACACTGAAGCTTTCTTT
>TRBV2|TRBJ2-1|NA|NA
CASRGTSDEQFF
TGTGCCAGCAGAGGGACTTCGGATGAGCAGTTCTTC
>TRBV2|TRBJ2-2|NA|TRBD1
CASLQGNAAGELFF
TGTGCCAGCTTACAGGGGAATGCGGCCGGGGAGCTGTTTTTT
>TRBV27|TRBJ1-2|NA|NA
CASSSQGPAYYGYTF
TGTGCCAGCAGCTCTCAGGGCCCTGCTTACTATGGCTACACCTTC
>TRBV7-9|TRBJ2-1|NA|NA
CASSFWGRGYNEQFF
TGTGCCAGCAGCTTCTGGGGCAGGGGCTACAATGAGCAGTTCTTC
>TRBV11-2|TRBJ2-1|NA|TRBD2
CASSLDHFSGRVGEQFF
TGTGCCAGCAGCTTAGATCATTTTAGCGGGAGGGTGGGTGAGCAGTTCTTC
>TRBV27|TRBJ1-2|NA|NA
CASSGGQGYGYTF
TGTGCCAGCAGTGGCGGGCAAGGCTATGGCTACACCTTC
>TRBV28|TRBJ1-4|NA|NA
CASSTIQGGSNEKLFF
TGTGCCAGCAGTACGATACAGGGCGGTTCTAATGAAAAACTGTTTTTT
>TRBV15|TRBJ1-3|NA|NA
CATSTRQKVPGNTIYF
TGTGCCACCAGCACGAGACAGAAGGTTCCTGGAAACACCATATATTTT
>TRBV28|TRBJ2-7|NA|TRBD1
CASSLSFFGTEDTYEQYF
TGTGCCAGCAGTTTGTCTTTTTTCGGGACAGAGGACACCTACGAGCAGTACTTC
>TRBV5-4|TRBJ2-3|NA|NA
CASSLAGLLTDTQYF
TGTGCCAGCAGCTTGGCAGGGTTACTCACAGATACGCAGTATTTT
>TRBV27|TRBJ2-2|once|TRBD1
CASSRQGATGGELFF
TGTGCCAGCAGTCGCCAGGGGGCAACAGGGGGGGAGCTGTTTTTT
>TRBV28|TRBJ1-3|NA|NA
CASRTGGFGNTIYF
TGTGCCAGCAGAACTGGGGGGTTTGGAAACACCATATATTTT
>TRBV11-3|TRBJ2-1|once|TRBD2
CASSPRSGRHGGNEQFF
TGTGCCAGCAGCCCGAGGAGCGGGAGGCATGGGGGGAATGAGCAGTTCTTC
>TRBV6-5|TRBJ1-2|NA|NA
CASSYSRTIYGYTF
TGTGCCAGCAGTTACTCGAGGACAATCTATGGCTACACCTTC
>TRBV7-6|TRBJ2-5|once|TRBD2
CASSLPGGEETQYF
TGTGCCAGCAGCCTCCCCGGGGGGGAAGAGACCCAGTACTTC
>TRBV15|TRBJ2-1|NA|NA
CATSAYGNEWIF
TGTGCCACCAGCGCCTACGGGAACGAGTGGATCTTC
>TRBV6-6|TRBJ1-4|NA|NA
CASSYSGATNEKLFF
TGTGCCAGCAGTTACTCTGGGGCGACTAATGAAAAACTGTTTTTT
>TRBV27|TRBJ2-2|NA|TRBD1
CASSLGTGVPNTGELFF
TGTGCCAGCAGTTTAGGGACAGGGGTTCCGAACACCGGGGAGCTGTTTTTT
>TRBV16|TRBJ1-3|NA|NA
CASSQSTGFGNTIYF
TGTGCCAGCAGCCAATCAACGGGGTTCGGGAACACCATATATTTT
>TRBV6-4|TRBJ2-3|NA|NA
CASSAELLPTDTQYF
TGTGCCAGCAGTGCCGAGCTTTTACCGACAGATACGCAGTATTTT
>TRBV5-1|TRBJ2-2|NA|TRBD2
CASTPTRGGARTGELFF
TGCGCCAGCACCCCCACCCGGGGGGGGGCGAGAACCGGGGAGCTGTTTTTT
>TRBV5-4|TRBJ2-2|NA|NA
CASSLGPRGPGELFF
TGTGCCAGCAGCTTGGGCCCTCGGGGTCCCGGGGAGCTGTTTTTT
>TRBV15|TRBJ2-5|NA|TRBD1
CATSRSRGLGETQYF
TGTGCCACCAGCAGGTCCAGGGGGCTCGGGGAGACCCAGTACTTC
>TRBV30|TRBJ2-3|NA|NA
CAWKYPGDTQYF
TGTGCCTGGAAATATCCGGGAGATACGCAGTATTTT
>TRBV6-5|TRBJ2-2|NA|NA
CASSYGTANTGELFF
TGTGCCAGCAGTTACGGCACCGCGAACACCGGGGAGCTGTTTTTT
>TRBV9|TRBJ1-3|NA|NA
CASSVSLAGNTIYF
TGTGCCAGCAGCGTATCACTCGCTGGAAACACCATATATTTT
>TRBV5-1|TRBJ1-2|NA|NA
CASSLSLSVDGYTF
TGCGCCAGCAGCTTGTCTCTGTCGGTTGATGGCTACACCTTC
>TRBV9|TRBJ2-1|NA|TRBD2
CASSGGSSPYNEQFF
TGTGCCAGCAGCGGCGGGAGCTCCCCCTACAATGAGCAGTTCTTC
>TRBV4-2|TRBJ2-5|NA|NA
CASSQGFVKGRGETQYF
TGTGCCAGCAGCCAGGGGTTCGTTAAGGGCCGGGGGGAGACCCAGTACTTC
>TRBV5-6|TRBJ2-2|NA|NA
CASSRYREVRPGELFF
TGTGCCAGCAGCAGATACAGGGAAGTTAGGCCCGGGGAGCTGTTTTTT
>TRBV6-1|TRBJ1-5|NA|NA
CASSRGGGQPQHF
TGTGCCAGCAGTAGGGGGGGAGGACAGCCCCAGCATTTT
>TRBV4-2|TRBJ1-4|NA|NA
CASSLTGSVVNEKLFF
TGTGCCAGCAGCCTCACCGGGTCCGTAGTTAATGAAAAACTGTTTTTT
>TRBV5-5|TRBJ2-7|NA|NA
CASRVQGGPYEQYF
TGTGCCAGCAGAGTGCAGGGAGGCCCCTACGAGCAGTACTTC
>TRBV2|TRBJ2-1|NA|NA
CASSEEWGRLDEQFF
TGTGCCAGCAGTGAAGAGTGGGGCAGGTTGGATGAGCAGTTCTTC
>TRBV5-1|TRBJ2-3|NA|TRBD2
CASSSWTSGGTDTQYF
TGCGCCAGCAGCTCCTGGACTAGCGGAGGCACAGATACGCAGTATTTT